This T cell receptor beta chain emerged from a study of cytomegalovirus exposure and HLA in healthy donors. Study-wide findings and caveats: Analysis performed later found 16,951 TCR beta sequences associated with HLA alleles at 0.05 false discovery rate. Researchers reported in a later analysis that a missense DCLRE1C variant was tied to TCR beta V- and J-gene trimming.

As concerns this clone: Its antigen is not identified.

After removal of 4 bases from V and 0 bases from J, the junction contained 9 bases not matched to a gene. Per germline, CDR1 SGHNT and CDR2 YYREEE (reference sequence). The CDR3 totals 16 residues. PCR used 60 Vbeta primers and 13 Jbeta primers. Generated by immunoSEQ multiplex PCR, the TCRdb table keeps only in-frame clones and is missing some. The table lists around 190,000 clones, approximately 80% of them singletons. This clonotype originated in a woman in her twenties or thirties in good health and CMV-seronegative. The rearrangement uses TRBV5-4 and TRBJ1-1, with TRBD1 matching 7 bases. The material sequenced was PBMCs. Here the CDR3 reads CASSPGTASMNTEAFF. CDR3 bases: TGTGCCAGCAGCCCGGGGACAGCCAGTATGAACACTGAAGCTTTCTTT.